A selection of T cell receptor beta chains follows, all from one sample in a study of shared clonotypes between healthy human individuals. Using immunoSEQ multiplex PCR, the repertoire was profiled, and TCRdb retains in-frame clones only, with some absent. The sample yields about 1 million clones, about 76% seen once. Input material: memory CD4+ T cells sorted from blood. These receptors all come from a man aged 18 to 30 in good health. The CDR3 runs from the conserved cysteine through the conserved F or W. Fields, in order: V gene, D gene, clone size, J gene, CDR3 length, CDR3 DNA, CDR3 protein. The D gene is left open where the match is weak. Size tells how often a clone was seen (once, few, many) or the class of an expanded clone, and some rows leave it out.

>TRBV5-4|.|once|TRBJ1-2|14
TGTGCCAGCAGTCAGGACAGCCTTAACTATGGCTACACCTTC
CASSQDSLNYGYTF
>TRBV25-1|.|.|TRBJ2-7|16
TGTGCCAGCAGTGAATCAGGGAGGGGGCTAGCCTACGAGCAGTACTTC
CASSESGRGLAYEQYF
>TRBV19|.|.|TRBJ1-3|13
TGTGCCAGTAACGTGGATTTTGGGAACACCATATATTTT
CASNVDFGNTIYF
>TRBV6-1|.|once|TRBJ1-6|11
TGTGCCAGCAGTGAGGGGTCACCCCTCCACTTT
CASSEGSPLHF
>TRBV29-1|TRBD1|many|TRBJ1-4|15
TGCAGCGTTGAATCTGGGACAGGGGCTCTGGAAAAACTGTTTTTT
CSVESGTGALEKLFF
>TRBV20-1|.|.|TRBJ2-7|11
TGCAGTTTCGTTCAGAACTACGAGCAGTACTTC
CSFVQNYEQYF
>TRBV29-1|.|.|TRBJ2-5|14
TGCAGCGTTGGAGGGGGGCGCTCCCAAGAGACCCAGTACTTC
CSVGGGRSQETQYF
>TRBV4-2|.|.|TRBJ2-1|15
TGTGCCAGCAGCTCGCGAAGGGGGGGGCTTTCTGAGCAGTTCTTC
CASSSRRGGLSEQFF
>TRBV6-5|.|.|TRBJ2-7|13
TGTGCCAGCGCGTCAGGGAGCTCCTACGAGCAGTACTTC
CASASGSSYEQYF
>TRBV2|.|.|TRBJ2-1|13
TGTGCCAGCAAACGCTTCTCCTACAATGAGCAGTTCTTC
CASKRFSYNEQFF
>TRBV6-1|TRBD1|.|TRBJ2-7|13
TGTGCCAGCAGCCCAGGGGGCCCGAACGAGCAGTACTTC
CASSPGGPNEQYF
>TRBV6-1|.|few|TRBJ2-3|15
TGTGCCAGCAGGGGAGTTTACCCCCAGACAGATACGCAGTATTTT
CASRGVYPQTDTQYF
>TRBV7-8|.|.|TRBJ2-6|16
TGTGCCAGCAGCTTAGCAAGGTTGAGCGGGGCCAACGTCCTGACTTTC
CASSLARLSGANVLTF
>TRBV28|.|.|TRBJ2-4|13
TGTGCCAGCAGCCCATCGGCCAAGGACATTCAGTACTTC
CASSPSAKDIQYF
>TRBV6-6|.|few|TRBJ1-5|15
TGTGCCAGCAGTTACTCGCGTGATAGCAATCAGCCCCAGCATTTT
CASSYSRDSNQPQHF
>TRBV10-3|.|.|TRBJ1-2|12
TGTGCCATCAGTGAATGGGGATATGGCTACACCTTC
CAISEWGYGYTF
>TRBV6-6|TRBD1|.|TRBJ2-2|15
TGTGCCAGCAGTCAACAGGGGAGGAACACCGGGGAGCTGTTTTTT
CASSQQGRNTGELFF
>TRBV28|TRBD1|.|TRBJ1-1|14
TGTGCCAGCAGTCCACCGGACAGGAGCACTGAAGCTTTCTTT
CASSPPDRSTEAFF
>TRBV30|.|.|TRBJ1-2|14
TGTGCCTGGAGGGGACCCACAGGGACCTATGGCTACACCTTC
CAWRGPTGTYGYTF
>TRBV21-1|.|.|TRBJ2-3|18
TGTGCCAGCAGCAAAGAAATGCGCGGGGGGGACCGCACAGATACGCAGTATTTT
CASSKEMRGGDRTDTQYF
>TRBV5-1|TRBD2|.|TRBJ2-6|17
TGCGCCAGCAGCAAGGACGGGGGGAGCTCTGGGGCCAACGTCCTGACTTTC
CASSKDGGSSGANVLTF
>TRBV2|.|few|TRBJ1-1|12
TGTGCCAGCAGTGTAAACAACGGTGGGGCTTTCTTT
CASSVNNGGAFF
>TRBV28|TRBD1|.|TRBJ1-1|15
TGTGCCAGCAGAGTCCCAGACAGGGGGTCCACTGAAGCTTTCTTT
CASRVPDRGSTEAFF
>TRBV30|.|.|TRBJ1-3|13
TGTGCCTGGAGTGGGATATCGGGAAACACCATATATTTT
CAWSGISGNTIYF
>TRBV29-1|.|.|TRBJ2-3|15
TGCAGCGGCCCGATGGGGGGGGGCGGCACAGATACGCAGTATTTT
CSGPMGGGGTDTQYF
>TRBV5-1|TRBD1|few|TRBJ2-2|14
TGCGCCAGCAGCGATACAGGGGGCTCCGGGGAGCTGTTTTTT
CASSDTGGSGELFF
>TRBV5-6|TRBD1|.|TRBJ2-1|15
TGTGCCAGCAGCCCTACAGGGGGCGCCTACAATGAGCAGTTCTTC
CASSPTGGAYNEQFF
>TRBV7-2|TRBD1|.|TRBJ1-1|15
TGTGCCAGCAGCTTATCTCGGACAGGGGGCGGTGGAGCTTTCTTT
CASSLSRTGGGGAFF
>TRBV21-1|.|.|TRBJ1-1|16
TGTGCCAGCAGCAAAGCGGGACCTTACTTGAACACTGAAGCTTTCTTT
CASSKAGPYLNTEAFF
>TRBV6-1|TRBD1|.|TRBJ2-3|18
TGTGCCAGCAGTGAAGTGGGGACAGGGTGGGCCGGCACAGATACGCAGTATTTT
CASSEVGTGWAGTDTQYF
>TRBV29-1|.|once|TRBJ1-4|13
TGCAGCGTTGGAGAACAGGGACATGAAAAACTGTTTTTT
CSVGEQGHEKLFF
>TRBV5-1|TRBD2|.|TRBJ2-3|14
TGCGCCAGTCTTAGCGGGGGGCCAACAGATACGCAGTATTTT
CASLSGGPTDTQYF
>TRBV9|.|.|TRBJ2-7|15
TGTGCCAGCAGCGGAGGTCCCCAGAGTGGGTACGAGCAGTACTTC
CASSGGPQSGYEQYF
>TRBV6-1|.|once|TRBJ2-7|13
TGTGCCAGCAGACCGGACGAGTCCTACGAGCAGTACTTC
CASRPDESYEQYF
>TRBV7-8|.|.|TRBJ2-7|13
TGTGCCAGCAGCTTGAGGGTTTTCTACGAGCAGTACTTC
CASSLRVFYEQYF
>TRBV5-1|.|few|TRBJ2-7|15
TGCGCCAGCAGCTTAGGCAGGACGGGGGTGTACGAGCAGTACTTC
CASSLGRTGVYEQYF
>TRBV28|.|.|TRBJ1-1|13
TGTGCCAGCAGTTCCCCCTCACAGGTTACGGCTTTCTTT
CASSSPSQVTAFF
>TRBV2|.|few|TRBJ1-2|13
TGTGCCAGCAGTGAATTCGAGAGTCTCGGCTACACCTTC
CASSEFESLGYTF
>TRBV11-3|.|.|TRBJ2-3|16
TGTGCCAGCAGCCTCACATTTACTGGGGACACAGATACGCAGTATTTT
CASSLTFTGDTDTQYF
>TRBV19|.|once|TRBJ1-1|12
TGTGCCAGCGCAACGGTAGGCCTGGAAGCTTTCTTT
CASATVGLEAFF
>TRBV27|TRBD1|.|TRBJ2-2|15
TGTGCCAGCAGTCGAGGACAGGTTCGCATCGGGGAGCTGTTTTTT
CASSRGQVRIGELFF
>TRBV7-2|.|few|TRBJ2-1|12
TGTGCCTCTGGGAGAAGCAGCAATGAGCAGTTCTTC
CASGRSSNEQFF
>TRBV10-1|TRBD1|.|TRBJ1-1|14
TGCGCCAGCAGACACAACAGGGGGCGAACTGAAGCTTTCTTT
CASRHNRGRTEAFF
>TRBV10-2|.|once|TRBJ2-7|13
TGCGCCAGCACTCCTGGACAGGAGGGAAAGCAGTACTTC
CASTPGQEGKQYF
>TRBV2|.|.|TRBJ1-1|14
TGTGCCAGCAGTGAAGCGAGAGGGGGGACTGAAGCTTTCTTT
CASSEARGGTEAFF
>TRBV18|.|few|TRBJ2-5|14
TGTGCCAGCTCACCTCGGGGCGTAGGAGAGACCCAGTACTTC
CASSPRGVGETQYF
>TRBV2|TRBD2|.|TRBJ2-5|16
TGTGCCAGCAGTGAACGAGCGGGGCGGGCGGTAGAGACCCAGTACTTC
CASSERAGRAVETQYF
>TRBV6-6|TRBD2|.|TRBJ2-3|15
TGTGCCAGCAGTTTCGGGGGGGTGGTTACAGATACGCAGTATTTT
CASSFGGVVTDTQYF